This is a list of T cell receptor beta chains from one sample in a study of blood T cell repertoires in COVID-19. TCRdb's copy holds only in-frame clones and misses some; the assay was immunoSEQ multiplex PCR. Of approximately 31,000 clones in the sample, 90% to 95% were seen once. The specimen was peripheral blood. The source is a man aged 60-69 years with acute or convalescent COVID-19. Both conserved end residues are part of each CDR3. The D gene is left open where the match is weak. Some rows mark clone size as missing; the rest say once, few, many or name a class of expanded clone.

j_call	d_call	v_call	clone_size	cdr3_aa	cdr3_nt
TRBJ2-5	.	TRBV19	once	CASSDSLETQYF	TGTGCCAGTAGCGACTCCCTGGAGACCCAGTACTTC
TRBJ2-1	TRBD2	TRBV7-3	few	CASSLRTTSNGNEQFF	TGTGCCAGCAGCTTAAGGACGACTAGCAATGGCAATGAGCAGTTCTTC
TRBJ2-1	.	TRBV28	.	CASSPSGGRNEQFF	TGTGCCAGCAGCCCCTCCGGGGGTAGGAATGAGCAGTTCTTC
TRBJ1-2	.	TRBV5-6	.	CASSFDVQRATF	TGTGCCAGCAGCTTTGACGTCCAGCGGGCCACCTTC
TRBJ2-6	TRBD1	TRBV11-2	.	CASSFLWVGTGSGANVLTF	TGTGCCAGCAGCTTTTTGTGGGTCGGGACAGGGTCCGGGGCCAACGTCCTGACTTTC
TRBJ1-2	.	TRBV19	once	CASTRDFYGYTF	TGTGCCAGTACGAGGGATTTCTATGGCTACACCTTC
TRBJ2-7	.	TRBV14	few	CASSQYQGGEQYF	TGTGCCAGCAGCCAATACCAGGGAGGCGAGCAGTACTTC
TRBJ2-1	TRBD1	TRBV6-6	.	CASSPAGQGRNEQFF	TGTGCCAGCAGCCCCGCGGGACAGGGAAGGAATGAGCAGTTCTTC
TRBJ1-1	.	TRBV4-1	.	CASSQSSHRAANTEAFF	TGCGCCAGCAGCCAGTCCAGCCACAGGGCCGCGAACACTGAAGCTTTCTTT
TRBJ1-2	TRBD1	TRBV18	.	CASSPRDRGSGYTF	TGTGCCAGCTCACCGCGGGACAGGGGGTCCGGCTACACCTTC
TRBJ2-5	.	TRBV2	.	CASSEDYSRAGETQYF	TGTGCCAGCAGTGAAGACTATAGTCGAGCGGGAGAGACCCAGTACTTC
TRBJ2-7	.	TRBV6-5	.	CASSYGEEGYEQYF	TGTGCCAGCAGTTACGGGGAGGAGGGATACGAGCAGTACTTC
TRBJ2-5	TRBD2	TRBV5-6	.	CASSLGGRARETQYF	TGTGCCAGCAGCTTGGGCGGGAGGGCCCGTGAGACCCAGTACTTC
TRBJ1-5	.	TRBV29-1	.	CSVEQGRNQPQHF	TGCAGCGTAGAACAGGGTCGCAATCAGCCCCAGCATTTT
TRBJ2-1	.	TRBV18	.	CASSPLGAGMYNEQFF	TGTGCCAGCTCACCATTGGGGGCTGGAATGTACAATGAGCAGTTCTTC
TRBJ2-7	TRBD1	TRBV7-9	.	CASSLGDRGTYEQYF	TGTGCCAGCAGCTTAGGGGACAGGGGAACTTACGAGCAGTACTTC
TRBJ2-2	.	TRBV4-1	.	CASSLQGGTGELFF	TGCGCCAGCAGCCTGCAAGGGGGCACCGGGGAGCTGTTTTTT
TRBJ2-1	.	TRBV9	.	CASSVVPTRSSYNEQFF	TGTGCCAGCAGCGTAGTCCCGACTAGAAGTTCCTACAATGAGCAGTTCTTC
TRBJ1-4	.	TRBV7-8	.	CASSSYRIPTEKLFF	TGTGCCAGCAGCTCCTACAGGATCCCAACTGAAAAACTGTTTTTT
TRBJ2-7	.	TRBV7-9	.	CASSLGLVEQYF	TGTGCCAGCAGCCTAGGCCTAGTCGAGCAGTACTTC
TRBJ2-5	.	TRBV3-1/TRBV3-2	once	CASSQGHETQYF	TGTGCCAGCAGCCAAGGGCACGAGACCCAGTACTTC
TRBJ2-5	.	TRBV5-4	.	CASSSTGIQETQYF	TGTGCCAGCAGCTCAACGGGGATCCAAGAGACCCAGTACTTC
TRBJ1-5	TRBD1	TRBV6-5	.	CASSRTGYSNQPQHF	TGTGCCAGCAGTCGGACAGGGTATAGCAATCAGCCCCAGCATTTT
TRBJ2-5	.	TRBV5-4	once	CASSSGQKGTQYF	TGTGCCAGCAGCTCCGGACAAAAAGGGACCCAGTACTTC
TRBJ2-2	.	TRBV11-3	.	CASSSWTENTGELFF	TGTGCCAGCAGCTCGTGGACAGAAAACACCGGGGAGCTGTTTTTT
TRBJ2-1	TRBD2	TRBV5-5	.	CASSSRLAGRVDEQFF	TGTGCCAGCAGCTCCAGACTAGCGGGCCGGGTGGATGAGCAGTTCTTC
TRBJ1-1	.	TRBV18	.	CASSRDQNTEAFF	TGTGCCAGCTCACGCGATCAGAACACTGAAGCTTTCTTT
TRBJ1-1	TRBD1	TRBV5-1	.	CASSRGQPYTEAFF	TGCGCCAGCAGCAGGGGACAGCCCTACACTGAAGCTTTCTTT
TRBJ2-3	.	TRBV9	.	CASSSLGVADTQYF	TGTGCCAGCAGCTCTCTGGGAGTTGCAGATACGCAGTATTTT
TRBJ2-7	TRBD2	TRBV6-5	few	CASSFIAGADEQYF	TGTGCCAGCAGTTTTATAGCGGGAGCGGACGAGCAGTACTTC
TRBJ2-1	TRBD2	TRBV4-1	.	CASSPGTSRLGEQFF	TGCGCCAGCAGCCCCGGGACTAGTCGTCTCGGTGAGCAGTTCTTC
TRBJ2-2	TRBD1	TRBV7-6	.	CASVPNTGESTGELFF	TGTGCCAGCGTCCCTAATACAGGGGAGAGCACCGGGGAGCTGTTTTTT
TRBJ1-4	.	TRBV19	.	CASSILGTTNEKLFF	TGTGCCAGTAGTATACTAGGGACTACTAATGAAAAACTGTTTTTT
TRBJ2-2	.	TRBV28	.	CASSLGPGTTGELFF	TGTGCCAGCAGTCTCGGACCGGGAACCACCGGGGAGCTGTTTTTT
TRBJ2-2	TRBD2	TRBV19	.	CASSTQSRGGTGELFF	TGTGCCAGTAGTACCCAGTCGCGGGGGGGCACCGGGGAGCTGTTTTTT
TRBJ1-6	TRBD1	TRBV27	once	CASSYRDRDNSPLHF	TGTGCCAGCAGTTACCGGGACAGGGATAATTCACCCCTCCACTTT
TRBJ2-3	.	TRBV7-9	.	CASSLASGSTDTQYF	TGTGCCAGCAGCTTAGCTAGCGGAAGCACAGATACGCAGTATTTT
TRBJ1-2	TRBD1	TRBV5-4	.	CASSLVQGAGYTF	TGTGCCAGCAGCTTGGTACAGGGGGCTGGCTACACCTTC
TRBJ2-7	.	TRBV30	.	CAWSVGETYEQYF	TGTGCCTGGAGTGTAGGGGAAACCTACGAGCAGTACTTC
TRBJ2-5	.	TRBV20-1	.	CSASTGTQYF	TGCAGTGCTAGTACCGGGACCCAGTACTTC
TRBJ2-7	.	TRBV5-1	few	CASKGQFGSYEQYF	TGCGCCAGCAAGGGGCAGTTTGGTTCCTACGAGCAGTACTTC
TRBJ2-7	TRBD1	TRBV12-5	.	CASVLGTAPYEQYF	TGTGCTAGTGTCCTAGGGACAGCTCCCTACGAGCAGTACTTC
TRBJ2-7	TRBD2	TRBV9	once	CASSVTHSGRPYEQYF	TGTGCCAGCAGCGTGACCCATAGCGGGAGACCCTACGAGCAGTACTTC
TRBJ2-3	.	TRBV11-3	.	CASSGGPDTDTQYF	TGTGCCAGCTCCGGAGGGCCTGACACAGATACGCAGTATTTT
TRBJ2-5	TRBD2	TRBV11-3	.	CASSHIRTSVLQETQYF	TGTGCCAGCAGCCACATCCGTACTAGCGTTTTGCAAGAGACCCAGTACTTC
TRBJ2-1	.	TRBV11-3	.	CASSLGGRGYNEQFF	TGTGCCAGCAGCTTAGGAGGCCGGGGATACAATGAGCAGTTCTTC
TRBJ2-1	TRBD2	TRBV3-1/TRBV3-2	.	CASSRRTSYYNEQFF	TGTGCCAGCAGCCGTCGGACTAGCTACTACAATGAGCAGTTCTTC
TRBJ2-2	.	TRBV18	once	CASSPRTGGRNTGELFF	TGTGCCAGCTCACCCCGTACTGGCGGGCGGAACACCGGGGAGCTGTTTTTT
TRBJ1-1	.	TRBV27	.	CASSPGLMNTEAFF	TGTGCCAGCAGTCCGGGTCTTATGAACACTGAAGCTTTCTTT
TRBJ1-1	.	TRBV7-2	once	CASSLKGQSTEAFF	TGTGCCAGCAGCTTAAAAGGACAAAGCACTGAAGCTTTCTTT